Listed below are T cell receptor beta chains from one sample, sequenced in a study of Graves' ophthalmopathy and Graves' hyperthyroidism. TCRdb used MiXCR to reprocess the multiplex PCR reads, holding one entry per CDR3 protein. The table shows 500,000 to 600,000 distinct CDR3 sequences, with about two fifths occurring only once. Sequenced material: peripheral blood or thyroid tissue (not recorded which). The source is an adult man with Graves' hyperthyroidism. Each CDR3 is given with its conserved first and last residue. A D gene is named only where the DNA matches it firmly. Expanded clones get a size class; other rows say once, few or many, or leave the size out.

D,V,size,J,CDR3,DNA
NA,TRBV4-1,few,TRBJ2-2,CASSRTREIGELFF,TGCGCCAGCAGCCGCACGAGGGAGATCGGGGAGCTGTTTTTT
NA,TRBV10-2,many,TRBJ1-2,CASSERELFGYTF,TGCGCCAGCAGTGAGCGGGAGCTTTTCGGCTACACCTTC
NA,TRBV20-1,many,TRBJ2-7,CSAKTDTYEQYF,TGCAGTGCTAAGACAGACACCTACGAGCAGTACTTC
NA,TRBV2,NA,TRBJ1-6,CASSEVLAGRNSPLHF,TGTGCCAGCAGTGAAGTGTTAGCGGGGAGGAATTCACCCCTCCACTTT
NA,TRBV29-1,NA,TRBJ2-5,CSVAWGQGTQYF,TGCAGCGTTGCCTGGGGGCAGGGGACCCAGTACTTC
NA,TRBV29-1,NA,TRBJ2-6,CSVVPSSGANVLTF,TGCAGCGTCGTACCCAGCTCTGGGGCCAACGTCCTGACTTTC
TRBD1,TRBV19,few,TRBJ1-1,CASTDRVNTEAFF,TGTGCCAGTACAGACAGGGTGAACACTGAAGCTTTCTTT
TRBD2,TRBV9,NA,TRBJ2-2,CASSLRTSGASGELFF,TGTGCCAGCAGCCTTAGGACTAGCGGGGCGTCCGGGGAGCTGTTTTTT
NA,TRBV9,NA,TRBJ2-3,CASSAGLAATDTQYF,TGTGCCAGCAGCGCGGGGCTAGCAGCAACAGATACGCAGTATTTT
TRBD1,TRBV7-9,many,TRBJ1-2,CASSLARGGENYGYTF,TGTGCCAGCAGCCTCGCACGAGGGGGCGAAAACTATGGCTACACCTTC
NA,TRBV7-9,many,TRBJ1-6,CASSPGHHNSPLHF,TGTGCCAGCAGCCCCGGACACCATAATTCACCCCTCCACTTT
NA,TRBV13,NA,TRBJ2-5,CASSVSWGGQEAQYF,TGTGCCAGCAGCGTAAGTTGGGGGGGCCAAGAGGCCCAGTACTTC
TRBD1,TRBV29-1,many,TRBJ2-7,CSVEGSRDRGYEQYF,TGCAGCGTTGAAGGGAGCCGGGACAGGGGTTACGAGCAGTACTTC
TRBD2,TRBV29-1,many,TRBJ2-5,CSVAPATSGRETQYF,TGCAGCGTTGCACCAGCTACTAGCGGGAGGGAGACCCAGTACTTC
TRBD2,TRBV7-8,once,TRBJ2-7,CASRTSGPSYEQYF,TGTGCCAGCCGCACTAGCGGACCCTCCTACGAGCAGTACTTC
TRBD1,TRBV2,NA,TRBJ1-6,CASRLDRGLGNSPLHF,TGTGCCAGCAGGCTCGACAGGGGGCTAGGGAATTCACCCCTCCACTTT
NA,TRBV7-8,many,TRBJ1-2,CASSLDHSNYGYTF,TGTGCCAGCAGCTTAGACCACAGTAACTATGGCTACACCTTC
NA,TRBV19,many,TRBJ1-1,CASSVDVRRLDPIEAFF,TGTGCCAGTAGTGTGGATGTAAGGCGCCTCGATCCCATTGAAGCTTTCTTT
TRBD2,TRBV20-1,many,TRBJ2-5,CSARDLLAGVIGETQYF,TGCAGTGCTAGAGACCTCCTAGCGGGAGTGATCGGGGAGACCCAGTACTTC
TRBD1,TRBV19,NA,TRBJ2-7,CASSPRTGRDEQYF,TGTGCCAGTAGTCCCCGGACAGGGCGGGACGAGCAGTACTTC
NA,TRBV7-2,NA,TRBJ2-7,CASSLAGRSDTGDYEQYF,TGTGCCAGCAGCTTAGCTGGTAGATCGGACACCGGGGACTACGAGCAGTACTTC
NA,TRBV9,NA,TRBJ2-6,CASSVSIGKDSGANVLTF,TGTGCCAGCAGCGTATCCATAGGGAAGGACTCTGGGGCCAACGTCCTGACTTTC
TRBD2,TRBV7-9,few,TRBJ2-1,CASSPGTSDEQFF,TGTGCCAGCAGCCCCGGGACTAGCGATGAGCAGTTCTTC
NA,TRBV6-1,few,TRBJ1-5,CASSDTGTSNQPQHF,TGTGCCAGCAGTGATACAGGAACCAGCAATCAGCCCCAGCATTTT
TRBD1,TRBV4-1,NA,TRBJ1-4,CASSQEDRGNEKLFF,TGCGCCAGCAGCCAAGAGGACAGGGGTAATGAAAAACTGTTTTTT
TRBD1,TRBV5-6,NA,TRBJ2-1,CASKTTGTEYNEQFF,TGTGCCAGCAAGACGACCGGGACAGAATATAATGAGCAGTTCTTC
TRBD2,TRBV7-8,NA,TRBJ2-1,CASRGGLADYNEQFF,TGTGCCAGCAGGGGGGGACTAGCGGATTACAATGAGCAGTTCTTC
TRBD1,TRBV7-2,NA,TRBJ2-1,CASSLRSGTGGTDEQFF,TGTGCCAGCAGTTTACGATCCGGGACAGGGGGAACCGATGAGCAGTTCTTC
NA,TRBV29-1,many,TRBJ1-1,CSVSGGRNTEAFF,TGCAGCGTGTCGGGGGGGCGGAACACTGAAGCTTTCTTT
NA,TRBV20-1,few,TRBJ2-2,CSAESSGELFF,TGCAGTGCCGAGAGCTCCGGGGAGCTGTTTTTT
NA,TRBV7-7,NA,TRBJ1-1,CASSLGLSTSVEAFF,TGTGCTAGCAGCTTAGGTTTGTCGACATCGGTAGAAGCTTTCTTT
NA,TRBV3-1,many,TRBJ1-3,CASSQVNTIYF,TGTGCCAGCAGCCAAGTAAACACCATATATTTT
NA,TRBV27,few,TRBJ1-6,CASKSSNSPLHF,TGTGCCAGCAAGAGTTCTAACTCACCCCTCCACTTT
NA,TRBV7-9,NA,TRBJ1-2,CASSLWQDGYTF,TGTGCCAGCAGTTTATGGCAGGATGGCTACACCTTC
NA,TRBV10-3,NA,TRBJ1-6,CAISESTAGSPLHF,TGTGCCATCAGTGAGTCGACTGCGGGATCACCCCTCCACTTT
NA,TRBV15,NA,TRBJ2-7,CATSSTQGSYEQYF,TGTGCCACCAGCAGTACTCAGGGATCCTACGAGCAGTACTTC
NA,TRBV7-2,few,TRBJ1-5,CASSFSSSNQPQHF,TGTGCCAGCAGCTTTTCCTCAAGCAATCAGCCCCAGCATTTT
TRBD1,TRBV5-1,many,TRBJ2-2,CASSLRQGQNTGELFF,TGCGCCAGCAGCTTACGACAGGGGCAGAACACCGGGGAGCTGTTTTTT
TRBD2,TRBV5-1,once,TRBJ2-7,CASSSSGRADEQYF,TGCGCCAGCAGCTCTAGCGGGAGGGCCGACGAGCAGTACTTC
TRBD1,TRBV29-1,NA,TRBJ2-3,CSVGKTDRESTDTQYF,TGCAGCGTCGGAAAGACGGACAGGGAAAGCACAGATACGCAGTATTTT
NA,TRBV29-1,many,TRBJ2-5,CSVDGSSQETQYF,TGCAGCGTTGACGGGAGCTCCCAAGAGACCCAGTACTTC
NA,TRBV7-9,NA,TRBJ1-2,CASSPGGVQNYGYTF,TGCGCCAGCAGCCCCGGGGGAGTACAGAACTATGGCTACACCTTC
NA,TRBV7-6,NA,TRBJ2-3,CASSLQVLAGLTDTQYF,TGTGCCAGCAGCTTACAAGTACTGGCGGGGCTCACAGATACGCAGTATTTT
NA,TRBV5-4,many,TRBJ2-7,CASSAPGTPGLYEQYF,TGTGCCAGCAGCGCGCCCGGGACACCCGGCCTTTACGAGCAGTACTTC
TRBD1,TRBV7-9,many,TRBJ2-7,CASSRRDRSSYEQYF,TGTGCCAGCAGCAGGCGGGACAGGAGCTCCTACGAGCAGTACTTC
NA,TRBV27,few,TRBJ1-5,CASSSRFGGQPQHF,TGTGCCAGCAGTTCCCGGTTCGGGGGACAGCCCCAGCATTTT
NA,TRBV7-9,many,TRBJ2-5,CASSSRVREGSVETQYF,TGTGCCAGCAGCTCCCGGGTTAGAGAGGGATCGGTGGAGACCCAGTACTTC
TRBD2,TRBV29-1,many,TRBJ2-5,CSAGTSGRAQETQYF,TGCAGCGCGGGGACTAGCGGGAGGGCCCAAGAGACCCAGTACTTC
NA,TRBV7-9,many,TRBJ2-7,CASSSGSNEQYF,TGTGCCAGCAGCTCAGGGTCCAACGAGCAGTACTTC
NA,TRBV6-4,many,TRBJ1-5,CASSSQPNQPQHF,TGTGCCAGCAGTAGCCAGCCCAATCAGCCCCAGCATTTT
TRBD1,TRBV12-3/TRBV12-4,many,TRBJ1-5,CASSRAGTGGNQPQHF,TGTGCCAGCAGTCGGGCCGGGACAGGGGGCAATCAGCCCCAGCATTTT
NA,TRBV2,many,TRBJ2-5,CASRGAGTRQETQYF,TGTGCCAGTCGGGGGGCCGGGACACGCCAAGAGACCCAGTACTTC
TRBD2,TRBV10-3,once,TRBJ2-5,CAISRLAGGRETQYF,TGTGCCATCAGCCGACTAGCGGGGGGGCGGGAGACCCAGTACTTC
NA,TRBV4-1,few,TRBJ2-2,CASSAKTGAPTGELFF,TGCGCCAGCAGCGCAAAGACGGGAGCCCCCACCGGGGAGCTGTTTTTT
NA,TRBV29-1,NA,TRBJ2-5,CSKGRLQETQYF,TGCAGCAAGGGACGACTCCAAGAGACCCAGTACTTC